These 13 T cell receptor beta chains were all obtained from the same sample, sequenced in a study of cytomegalovirus exposure and HLA in healthy donors. Here immunoSEQ multiplex PCR was the method, and the copy in TCRdb shows in-frame clones only, minus some. The repertoire has under 400,000 clones, roughly 88% of them found once; the top ten carry roughly 0.83%. The sequenced material came from PBMCs. These receptors all come from a woman aged 18-30 years in good health and CMV-seronegative.

Only a few counts were recorded for this clone. Here the CDR3 reads CASSTDRGGQPQHF. CDR3 in DNA: TGTGCCAGTAGTACAGACAGGGGTGGTCAGCCCCAGCATTTT. The chain has TRBV19 and TRBJ1-5, with 8 bases that match TRBD1. Germline V lookup: CDR1 LNHDA, CDR2 SQIVND (reference sequence). The CDR3 is 14 amino acids. Trimming at V came to 4 bases and at J to 6 bases, leaving 5 bases not matched to a gene.

The chain employs TRBV6-1 and TRBJ2-2, with D perhaps TRBD1 (6 bases). V lost 2 bases to trimming and J lost 3 bases, with 13 bases between them. CDR3 length equals 16 residues. CDR1 is MNHNS and CDR2 is SASEGT in the germline V gene. For the CDR3, the DNA is TGTGCCAGCAGTGAATTCCAGGGGATGGACACCGGGGAGCTGTTTTTT. Translating gives CASSEFQGMDTGELFF.

This chain connects TRBV5-4 to TRBJ2-7; 8 nucleotides agree with TRBD1. CDR1 and CDR2 from the germline V gene are SGHNT and YYREEE (reference sequence). The CDR3 is made up of 15 amino acids. The ends lost 0 bases at V and 5 bases at J; junction bases unmatched: 7. The CDR3 loop is CASSLDWAGGNEQYF. The DNA for the CDR3 is TGTGCCAGCAGCTTGGATTGGGCAGGGGGCAACGAGCAGTACTTC.

The chain employs TRBV15 and TRBJ2-3; 14 bases are a match to TRBD2. The V and J ends lost 5 bases and 9 bases, in that order; junction bases with no gene match: 10. The germline CDR1 and CDR2 sequences are LNHNV and YYDKDF (reference sequence). The CDR3 extends over 16 amino acids. The CDR3, as DNA: TGTGCCACCAGCCGCGGACTAGCGGGAGGAGCGGGCACGCAGTATTTT. This translates into CATSRGLAGGAGTQYF. The full variable domain, rest sourced from reference TRBV15 and TRBJ2-3, is DAMVIQNPRYQVTQFGKPVTLSCSQTLNHNVMYWYQQKSSQAPKLLFHYYDKDFNNEADTPDNFQSRRPNTSFCFLDIRSPGLGDTAMYLCATSRGLAGGAGTQYFGPGTRLTVL.

The rearrangement links TRBV27 to TRBJ1-5; 7 nucleotides line up with TRBD1. Germline CDR1 is MNHEY and CDR2 is SMNVEV (reference sequence). The CDR3 loop spans 13 amino acids. The J segment lost 0 bases and the V segment lost 8 bases, leaving 1 base of the junction unmatched. This CDR3 is CASGTDSNQPQHF. CDR3 nucleotides: TGTGCCAGCGGGACAGATAGCAATCAGCCCCAGCATTTT.

This chain uses TRBV29-1 with TRBJ2-4; D may be TRBD1 (6 bases). The germline CDR1 and CDR2 sequences are SQVTM and ANQGSEA. CDR3 length: 15 residues. Trimming took 8 bases from V and 4 from J, leaving 21 bases between them. CDR3 nucleotides: TGCAGCTCAAGTCAAGGGGGTGTTGCTAAAAACATTCAGTACTTC. This gives the protein CSSSQGGVAKNIQYF.

The J gene is TRBJ2-5, the V gene TRBV6-1; D possibly corresponds to TRBD1 (6 bases). V was shortened by 6 bases and J by 5 bases, with 16 bases between the two germline ends. Germline V gene lookup returns CDR1 MNHNS and CDR2 SASEGT. CDR3 length: 14 residues. CDR3 bases: TGTGCCAGCAGCCACAGGGCGCTGGGGGAGACCCAGTACTTC. Amino acids: CASSHRALGETQYF.

This clone was seen a handful of times. This chain links TRBV7-8 with TRBJ2-7, with 8 bases identical to TRBD2. The V and J ends lost 3 bases and 1 base, in that order; junction bases with no gene match: 8. CDR3 length: 16 residues. Per the germline V gene, CDR1 is SGHVS and CDR2 is FQNEAQ. The CDR3 region is CASSFPRSGRSYEQYF. In nucleotides, the CDR3 is TGTGCCAGCAGCTTCCCCCGAAGCGGGAGATCCTACGAGCAGTACTTC.

The chain has TRBV27 and TRBJ2-1, with a weak D call TRBD2 (5 bases). Trimming removed 2 bases at V and 3 bases at J, with 5 bases between. Germline loops: CDR1 MNHEY, CDR2 SMNVEV (reference sequence). The CDR3 loop spans 13 amino acids. CDR3 protein: CASSLEGYNEQFF. The CDR3 region has the DNA TGTGCCAGCAGTTTAGAGGGCTACAATGAGCAGTTCTTC.

The V call is TRBV5-1, the J call TRBJ2-6; 11 bases fit TRBD2. The V segment lost 3 bases and the J segment 1 base; nucleotides outside the gene matches: 3. The CDR3 sequence is 17 residues long. Germline loops: CDR1 SGHRS, CDR2 YFSETQ. The CDR3 is CASSSTSGGSGANVLTF. The CDR3 nucleotides read TGCGCCAGCAGCTCAACTAGCGGGGGTTCTGGGGCCAACGTCCTGACTTTC.

CDR3 in DNA: TGTGCCAGCAGTCTCCCTCGGGTAGCGGGAGATACCGGGGAGCTGTTTTTT. Its translation is CASSLPRVAGDTGELFF. The chain links TRBV28 to TRBJ2-2, with 9 positions matching TRBD2. The CDR3 sequence is 17 residues long. V trimming: 5 bases; J trimming: 5 bases; junction bases outside the gene matches: 12. Per germline, CDR1 MDHEN and CDR2 SYDVKM.

V gene TRBV28 combines with J gene TRBJ2-3, with D uncertain. The CDR3 runs 15 residues. CDR1 and CDR2 (germline): MDHEN, SYDVKM. Trimming removed 7 bases at V and 0 bases at J, with 14 bases between. CDR3 loop: CASTLGTTSTDTQYF. In DNA form, the CDR3 reads TGTGCCAGCACCTTAGGAACTACTAGCACAGATACGCAGTATTTT.

This sequence joins TRBV9 and TRBJ2-7; the match to TRBD2 covers 10 bases. The CDR3 is made up of 15 amino acids. Per germline, CDR1 SGDLS and CDR2 YYNGEE. V shed 2 bases, J shed 4 bases, and the junction held 6 bases outside the gene matches. CDR3 protein: CASSVSGRAGYEQYF. In DNA form, the CDR3 reads TGTGCCAGCAGCGTGAGCGGGAGGGCCGGGTACGAGCAGTACTTC.